What follows is one T cell receptor (beta chain) and its context. No antigen is known for it. The entry originates in a study of blood T cells in healthy people across ages. General study points: TCR beta diversity tracked closely with naive T cell percentage. PBMC samples, being unsorted, prevented any conclusive comparison of naive and antigen-experienced cells.

Trimming took 2 bases from V and 3 from J; bases not matched to a gene: 4. Germline V gene sequence: CDR1 SGHRS, CDR2 YFSETQ. This CDR3 has 15 residues. PCR was performed a second time for about 7 to 12 cycles using a sample-barcoded 5' primer and a J-beta primer mix. MiXCR, run by TCRdb on the 5' RACE reads, gives a single entry per CDR3 protein. Among fewer than 1,200,000 distinct CDR3 sequences listed, under 30% were seen once. Aged roughly 6 to 100, donors were systemically healthy Caucasians from Russia. These data were also filed under a second study, of T cells of mothers and their children. That paper adds: Second-round PCR products received sample barcodes and 2-4 random nucleotides from the M1S primer.

The chain employs TRBV5-1 and TRBJ1-4; TRBD1 matches 7 bases. Sequenced input: blood. The receptor was isolated from a girl aged 2-10 years in good health. CDR3 protein: CASSFQGEANEKLFF. Here the CDR3 DNA reads TGCGCCAGCAGCTTTCAGGGGGAGGCTAATGAAAAACTGTTTTTT.